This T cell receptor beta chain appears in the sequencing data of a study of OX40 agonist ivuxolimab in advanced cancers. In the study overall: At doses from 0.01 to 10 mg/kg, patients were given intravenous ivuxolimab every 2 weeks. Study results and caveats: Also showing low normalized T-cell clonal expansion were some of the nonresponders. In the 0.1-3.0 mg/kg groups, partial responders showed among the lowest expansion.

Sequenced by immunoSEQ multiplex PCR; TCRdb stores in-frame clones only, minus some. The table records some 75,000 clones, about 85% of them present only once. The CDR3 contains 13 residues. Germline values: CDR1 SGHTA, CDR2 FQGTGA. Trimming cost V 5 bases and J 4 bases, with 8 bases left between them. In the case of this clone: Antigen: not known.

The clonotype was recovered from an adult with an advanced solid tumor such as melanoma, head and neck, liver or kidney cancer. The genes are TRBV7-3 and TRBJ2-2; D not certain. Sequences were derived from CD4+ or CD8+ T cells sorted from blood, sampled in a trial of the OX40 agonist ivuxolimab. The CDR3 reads CASSPPGTGELFF. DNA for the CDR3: TGTGCCAGCAGCCCCCCAGGCACCGGGGAGCTGTTTTTT.